This T cell receptor (beta chain) was sequenced in a study of cytomegalovirus exposure and HLA in healthy donors. This PCR relied on a set of 60 Vbeta primers and 13 Jbeta primers. Produced via immunoSEQ multiplex PCR; TCRdb's table is partial and in-frame only. Its clone listing holds 200,000 to 250,000 clones. Germline values: CDR1 LNHDA, CDR2 SQIVND (reference sequence). Unmatched junction bases numbered 3, after V lost 1 base and J lost 0 bases. CDR3 size: 16 residues. Sample: PBMCs. V gene TRBV19 combines with J gene TRBJ2-1; 7 bases match TRBD2. The TCR originated in a girl between 2 and 10 years old in good health and CMV-seropositive. In nucleotides, the CDR3 is TGTGCCAGTAGTATAGTGGGGGGGAGCTCCTACAATGAGCAGTTCTTC. Protein sequence: CASSIVGGSSYNEQFF. Full variable domain (remainder filled in from reference TRBV19 and TRBJ2-1): DGGITQSPKYLFRKEGQNVTLSCEQNLNHDAMYWYRQDPGQGLRLIYYSQIVNDFQKGDIAEGYSVSREKKESFPLTVTSAQKNPTAFYLCASSIVGGSSYNEQFFGPGTRLTVL.